Below, one TCR beta chain is given with its context. No antigen is known for it. The data originate from a study of cytomegalovirus exposure and HLA in healthy donors. Study-wide results and limits: While the bulk of TCR sequences proved rare, some public TCRs turned up in many donors.

Assay: immunoSEQ multiplex PCR; the TCRdb copy retains only in-frame clones and omits some. This sample yields approximately 20,000 clones, of which around 97% are seen a single time; about a tenth belongs to the top ten. Germline V gene data show CDR1 as LNHDA and CDR2 as SQIVND (reference sequence). The V and J ends lost 5 bases and 6 bases respectively, with 9 bases between them. The CDR3 loop spans 12 amino acids. The sequenced sample was PBMCs. This TCR derives from a young man in good health and CMV-seropositive. The chain combines TRBV19 with TRBJ2-3; no firm D call. CDR3 loop: CASSYLPDTQYF. CDR3 nucleotide sequence: TGTGCCAGTAGTTATCTCCCCGATACGCAGTATTTT.